The 4 T cell receptor beta chains below all came from one sample that was sequenced in a study of shared clonotypes between healthy human individuals. Selected positively for CCR7 and CD45RO-negative, naive CD8 cells excluded terminally differentiated effector memory CD45RA+ cells. Assay: immunoSEQ multiplex PCR; the TCRdb copy retains only in-frame clones and omits some. The table records approximately 2,000,000 clones, approximately 92% of them present only once. The sample comprised naive CD8+ T cells from PBMCs. All receptors come from a man younger than 35 in good health. Some clones in this sample may be carry-over from other donors' samples.

The rearrangement uses TRBV5-4 and TRBJ1-2; D is uncertain. Germline CDR1 and CDR2: SGHNT and YYREEE (reference sequence). The CDR3 is made up of 14 amino acids. V gave up 0 bases and J gave up 8 bases, with 14 bases separating them. The CDR3 here is CASSLARTAGGYTF. Here the CDR3 DNA reads TGTGCCAGCAGCTTGGCCAGGACCGCGGGCGGCTACACCTTC.

V usage is TRBV15 and J usage is TRBJ1-5, with TRBD1 matching 7 bases. Trimming took 6 bases from V and 0 from J; bases not matched to a gene: 5. Germline values: CDR1 LNHNV, CDR2 YYDKDF (reference sequence). This CDR3 comprises 15 residues. Written as DNA, the CDR3 is TGTGCCACCAGTCCACAGGGGAATAGCAATCAGCCCCAGCATTTT. Amino acid sequence: CATSPQGNSNQPQHF.

The gene calls are TRBV28 and TRBJ2-7; 10 bases align to TRBD2. Looked up from germline, CDR1 is MDHEN and CDR2 is SYDVKM. The CDR3 totals 13 residues. V shed 7 bases and J 4 bases; nucleotides not matched to a gene: 4. The CDR3 reads CASNPSGSYEQYF. The CDR3 coding sequence is TGTGCCAGCAATCCTAGCGGGAGTTACGAGCAGTACTTC.

This rearrangement joins TRBV6-5 to TRBJ2-2; D possibly corresponds to TRBD1 (6 bases). The CDR3 is made up of 14 amino acids. CDR1 and CDR2 (germline): MNHEY, SVGAGI. Deletions cut 1 base from V and 9 bases from J, with 12 bases between. CDR3 residues: CASSYLQGDRELFF. CDR3 bases: TGTGCCAGCAGTTACTTACAGGGCGACCGGGAGCTGTTTTTT.